This is a list of T cell receptor beta chains from one sample in a study of human T cells and chemical hapten exposure. MiXCR was run by TCRdb on the RACE reads, yielding one entry per CDR3 protein. The sample holds roughly 260,000 distinct CDR3 sequences, over 8% seen once. The material was whole blood, obtained in connection with sensitization to the hapten diphenylcyclopropenone (DPC). These receptors all come from a woman between 35 and 50 years old with alopecia areata. Some clones in this sample may be carry-over from other donors' samples. Both conserved end residues are part of each CDR3. Fields, in order: J gene, D gene, V gene, clone size, CDR3 DNA, CDR3 protein. A D gene is named only where the DNA matches it firmly. Rows may omit the clone size; those that give it use once, few, many or a size class.

TRBJ1-3 | - | TRBV12-3/TRBV12-4 | - | TGTGCCAGCTCACGGTCTGGAAACACCATATATTTT | CASSRSGNTIYF
TRBJ2-4 | - | TRBV7-3 | - | TGTGCCAGCAGCCAAAGTAGGGACAAAAACATTCAGTACTTC | CASSQSRDKNIQYF
TRBJ1-5 | TRBD1 | TRBV20-1 | few | TGCAGTGCTAGAGGACAGGGTGATCAGCCCCAGCATTTT | CSARGQGDQPQHF
TRBJ2-1 | TRBD1 | TRBV6-2/TRBV6-3 | - | TGTGCCAGCAAATGGGACAGGGGCAATGAGCAGTTCTTC | CASKWDRGNEQFF
TRBJ2-3 | - | TRBV18 | - | TGTGCCAGCTCACCACGCGATGGGTATACGCAGTATTTT | CASSPRDGYTQYF
TRBJ2-3 | - | TRBV28 | few | TGTGCCAGCAGTACCTGGACAGAGAGCACAGATACGCAGTATTTT | CASSTWTESTDTQYF
TRBJ2-3 | - | TRBV2 | few | TGTGCCAGCAGTGCTGGGGTCACAGATACGCAGTATTTT | CASSAGVTDTQYF
TRBJ2-5 | - | TRBV5-4 | many | TGTGCCAGCACCCTAGGAGAGACCCAGTACTTC | CASTLGETQYF
TRBJ2-3 | - | TRBV5-1 | few | TGCGCCAGCAGCTTGGGGGTGGATTTTTCCACAGATACGCAGTATTTT | CASSLGVDFSTDTQYF
TRBJ2-3 | - | TRBV5-1 | few | TGCGCCAGCAGCTTGGACAGGGTAGTGACAGATACGCAGTATTTT | CASSLDRVVTDTQYF
TRBJ1-3 | - | TRBV6-6 | many | TGTGCCAGCAGTACGAACGGAAACACCATATATTTT | CASSTNGNTIYF
TRBJ1-1 | TRBD1 | TRBV10-3 | - | TGTGCCATCAGGGCCGGGACAGAGAACACTGAAGCTTTCTTT | CAIRAGTENTEAFF
TRBJ2-3 | TRBD2 | TRBV24-1 | medium-sized | TGTGCCACCAGTGACACTAGCGGGAGCACAGATACGCAGTATTTT | CATSDTSGSTDTQYF
TRBJ1-1 | TRBD1 | TRBV9 | - | TGTGCCAGCAGCGTAGTAGTGGGACAGGGGAACACTGAAGCTTTCTTT | CASSVVVGQGNTEAFF
TRBJ2-1 | - | TRBV7-9 | many | TGTGCCAGCATCGCATCCTACAATGAGCAGTTCTTC | CASIASYNEQFF
TRBJ1-2 | - | TRBV6-2/TRBV6-3 | few | TGTGCCAGCAGTTCCCCGGGGGAGCGGCAGCCCTATGGCTACACCTTC | CASSSPGERQPYGYTF
TRBJ2-7 | TRBD1 | TRBV6-2/TRBV6-3 | many | TGTGCCAGCAGTATAGGGACAGATGCCTACGAGCAGTACTTC | CASSIGTDAYEQYF
TRBJ2-2 | - | TRBV12-3/TRBV12-4 | - | TGTGCCAGCAGCCACAGGACCGGGGAGCTGTTTTTT | CASSHRTGELFF
TRBJ2-5 | - | TRBV5-5 | few | TGTGCCAGCAGCTTGGATCGACAGCCCCAAGAGACCCAGTACTTC | CASSLDRQPQETQYF
TRBJ1-1 | - | TRBV10-3 | - | TGTGCCATCAGTGAACGGCAGAAGAACACTGAAGCTTTCTTT | CAISERQKNTEAFF
TRBJ1-5 | - | TRBV29-1 | few | TGCAGCGTTGGGGCCAGTAATCAGCCCCAGCATTTT | CSVGASNQPQHF
TRBJ1-1 | - | TRBV28 | few | TGTGCCAGCAGTTTATTTGGGGGAGGAGCTTTCTTT | CASSLFGGGAFF
TRBJ1-6 | - | TRBV3-1 | few | TGTGCCAGCAGCCCGTTACGGACATCGTGGACTACGACCGCCCGTCGTAATTCACCCCTCCACTTT | CASSPLRTSWTTTARRNSPLHF
TRBJ2-2 | - | TRBV6-2/TRBV6-3 | few | TGTGCCAGCTCTGGGCGGGTCACCGGGGAGCTGTTTTTT | CASSGRVTGELFF
TRBJ2-3 | TRBD1 | TRBV6-2/TRBV6-3 | many | TGTGCCAGCAGCAGGGGGCTGCAGACTAGCACAGATACGCAGTATTTT | CASSRGLQTSTDTQYF
TRBJ2-7 | - | TRBV25-1 | many | TGTGCCAGCAGATCCGGGACGGACTACGAGCAGTACTTC | CASRSGTDYEQYF
TRBJ2-2 | - | TRBV6-5 | few | TGTGCCAGCAGTTACGGCGGAGGGCCTCCCGGGGAGCTGTTTTTT | CASSYGGGPPGELFF
TRBJ2-3 | - | TRBV25-1 | - | TGTGCCAGCAATTCGGGCACAGATACGCAGTATTTT | CASNSGTDTQYF
TRBJ1-6 | - | TRBV5-1 | - | TGCGCCAGCAGCTTGGACGGGCGATCACCCCTCCACTTT | CASSLDGRSPLHF
TRBJ2-4 | - | TRBV21-1 | - | TGTGCCAGCAGCCCCCACGGGAGCACAGGGGTCCGAGCCAAAAACATTCAGTACTTC | CASSPHGSTGVRAKNIQYF
TRBJ1-6 | - | TRBV4-3 | many | TGCGCCAGCAGTCCTGCAGACAGGCATAATTCACCCCTCCACTTT | CASSPADRHNSPLHF
TRBJ2-2 | TRBD2 | TRBV4-1 | - | TGCGCCAGCAGTCAACTAGCGGGAGGACCCGGGGAGCTGTTTTTT | CASSQLAGGPGELFF
TRBJ2-7 | TRBD1 | TRBV12-3/TRBV12-4 | - | TGTGCCAGCAGTCGAGGACAGGGGGACGCCGACGAGCAGTACTTC | CASSRGQGDADEQYF
TRBJ2-4 | TRBD1 | TRBV12-3/TRBV12-4 | few | TGTGCCAGCATTAAGACAGGGGAGAACATTCAGTACTTC | CASIKTGENIQYF
TRBJ2-3 | - | TRBV3-1 | - | TGTGCCAGCAGCCAAGGCCTCACAGGCACAGATACGCAGTATTTT | CASSQGLTGTDTQYF
TRBJ2-1 | - | TRBV11-1 | many | TGTGCCAGCAGCCTGAGATCGGGTGAGCAGTTCTTC | CASSLRSGEQFF
TRBJ1-1 | - | TRBV20-1 | - | TGCAGTGCTAGAGAAGGGACACCGAACACTGAAGCTTTCTTT | CSAREGTPNTEAFF
TRBJ1-1 | - | TRBV29-1 | - | TGCAGCGTTGTAAGGGGTATCACTGAAGCTTTCTTT | CSVVRGITEAFF
TRBJ2-6 | - | TRBV19 | many | TGTGCCAGTGGCCGGGACTCGCGCTTCTCTGGGGCCAACGTCCTGACTTTC | CASGRDSRFSGANVLTF
TRBJ1-2 | TRBD1 | TRBV18 | many | TGTGCCAGCTCACTCGACGTTTCTGGACAGGGTAAAGGCTACACCTTC | CASSLDVSGQGKGYTF
TRBJ1-4 | TRBD1 | TRBV6-6 | - | TGTGCCAGCAGTTACAACAGGGGGCAGGATGAAAAACTGTTTTTT | CASSYNRGQDEKLFF
TRBJ2-7 | - | TRBV7-2 | many | TGTGCCAGCAGCTTGGGGACCGCCAGCTCCTACGAGCAGTACTTC | CASSLGTASSYEQYF
TRBJ2-5 | - | TRBV7-2 | many | TGTGCCAGCAGCTTAGATAGGCTGGAGACCCAGTACTTC | CASSLDRLETQYF
TRBJ2-6 | - | TRBV12-3/TRBV12-4 | - | TGTGCCAGCAGTTTAACGGGACGAATCTCTGGGGCCAACGTCCTGACTTTC | CASSLTGRISGANVLTF
TRBJ2-7 | - | TRBV29-1 | - | TGCAGCGTTGAAGTTCCTGGTCTACCGGACCACGAGCAGTACTTC | CSVEVPGLPDHEQYF
TRBJ1-1 | - | TRBV12-3/TRBV12-4 | many | TGTGCCAGCAGTTTAAAGCCGGGCTCGAACACTGAAGCTTTCTTT | CASSLKPGSNTEAFF
TRBJ1-3 | - | TRBV7-2 | few | TGTGCCAGCAGCTTAGAAAATAGCTCTGGAAACACCATATATTTT | CASSLENSSGNTIYF
TRBJ2-3 | - | TRBV2 | - | TGTGCCAGCTCTCCCGCCTCCCTGAGGGATACGCAGTATTTT | CASSPASLRDTQYF
TRBJ1-1 | TRBD1 | TRBV6-2/TRBV6-3 | few | TGTGCCAGCAGTTCCGCGGGACAGCCAAACACTGAAGCTTTCTTT | CASSSAGQPNTEAFF
TRBJ2-3 | - | TRBV20-1 | - | TGCAGTGCCAGTATTGGATGGGGGGCCAGGACAGATACGCAGTATTTT | CSASIGWGARTDTQYF
TRBJ2-3 | TRBD2 | TRBV15 | - | TGTGCCACCAGCAGCCGGAGACTAGCGGGACTCACAGATACGCAGTATTTT | CATSSRRLAGLTDTQYF
TRBJ2-3 | - | TRBV28 | - | TGTGCCAGCAGTTTATGGTTCCAGGGAGGTACAGATACGCAGTATTTT | CASSLWFQGGTDTQYF
TRBJ2-7 | TRBD2 | TRBV7-9 | many | TGTGCCAGCAGCCCTAGCGGGAGCCTCGTAGGTGGGCAGTACTTC | CASSPSGSLVGGQYF
TRBJ2-7 | - | TRBV24-1 | - | TGTGCCACCAGTGATCGAGAAACCTACGAGCAGTACTTC | CATSDRETYEQYF